The entry below gives a single TCR beta chain sequence along with its context. Per germline, CDR1 SGHAT and CDR2 FQNNGV. This CDR3 region has 14 residues. Unmatched junction bases numbered 6, after V lost 5 bases and J lost 4 bases. The record originates from a study of cytomegalovirus exposure and HLA in healthy donors. Study-level background: The same platform was used for the roughly 120 validation repertoires as for the roughly 700 first-cohort repertoires, as reported in a later analysis.

Measured with immunoSEQ multiplex PCR; TCRdb has only the in-frame clones, and not every one. This table has around 400,000 clones, 86% appearing once. The chain combines TRBV11-2 with TRBJ1-1; 8 bases line up with TRBD1. The sequenced sample was PBMCs. The receptor's source is a woman younger than 30 in good health and CMV-seronegative. The CDR3 spells CASSPTGGSTEAFF. The CDR3 bases are TGTGCCAGCAGCCCAACAGGGGGAAGCACTGAAGCTTTCTTT.